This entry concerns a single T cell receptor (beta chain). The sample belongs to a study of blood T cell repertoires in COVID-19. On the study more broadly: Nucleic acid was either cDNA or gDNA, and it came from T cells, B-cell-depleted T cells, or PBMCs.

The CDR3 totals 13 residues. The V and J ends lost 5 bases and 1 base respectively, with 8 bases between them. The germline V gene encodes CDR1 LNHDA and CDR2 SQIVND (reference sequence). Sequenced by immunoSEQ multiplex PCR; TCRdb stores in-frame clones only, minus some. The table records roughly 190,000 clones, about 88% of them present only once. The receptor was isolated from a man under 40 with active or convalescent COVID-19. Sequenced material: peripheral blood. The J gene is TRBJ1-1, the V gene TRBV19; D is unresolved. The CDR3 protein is CASSLTWNTEAFF. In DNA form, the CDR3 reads TGTGCCAGTAGTTTAACATGGAACACTGAAGCTTTCTTT.